This T cell receptor beta chain was found in a study of blood T cell repertoires in COVID-19. The repertoire was sequenced with immunoSEQ multiplex PCR; TCRdb's copy has only in-frame clones and lacks some. The sample yields 250,000 to 300,000 clones, approximately 89% seen once. Germline CDR1 reads LGHDT; CDR2 reads YNNKEL (reference sequence). This CDR3 is 13 amino acids long. The V end was cut by 1 base, the J end by 7 bases, with 7 bases between. The chain joins TRBV3-1 (or the pseudogene TRBV3-2) to TRBJ2-2; no firm D call. This receptor was taken from a woman in her seventies with COVID-19, enrolled during active disease. The sequenced sample was peripheral blood. CDR3 nucleotide sequence: TGTGCCAGCAGCCAAGTCGGTAGCGGGGAGCTGTTTTTT. As protein: CASSQVGSGELFF.